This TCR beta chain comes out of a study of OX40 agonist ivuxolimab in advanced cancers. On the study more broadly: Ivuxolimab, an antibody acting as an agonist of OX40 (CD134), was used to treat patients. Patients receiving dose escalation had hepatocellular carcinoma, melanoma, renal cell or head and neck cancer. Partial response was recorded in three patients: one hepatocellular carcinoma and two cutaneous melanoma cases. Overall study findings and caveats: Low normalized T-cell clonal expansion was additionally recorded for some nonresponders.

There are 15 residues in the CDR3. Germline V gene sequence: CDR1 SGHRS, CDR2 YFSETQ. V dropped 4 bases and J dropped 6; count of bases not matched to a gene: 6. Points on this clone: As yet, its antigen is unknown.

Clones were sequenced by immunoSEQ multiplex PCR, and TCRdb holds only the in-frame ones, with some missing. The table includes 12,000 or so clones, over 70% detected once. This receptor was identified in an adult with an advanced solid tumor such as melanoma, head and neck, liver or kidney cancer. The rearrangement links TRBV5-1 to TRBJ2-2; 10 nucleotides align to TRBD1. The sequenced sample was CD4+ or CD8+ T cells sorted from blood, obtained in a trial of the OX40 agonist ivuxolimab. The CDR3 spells CASSPGTGVAGELFF. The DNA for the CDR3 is TGCGCCAGCAGCCCCGGGACAGGGGTGGCCGGGGAGCTGTTTTTT.